This TCR beta chain was recorded in a study of T cells after yellow fever vaccination. The trim removed 4 bases at V and 5 bases at J, leaving 19 bases unmatched. The CDR3 extends over 17 amino acids. Germline V lookup: CDR1 DFQATT, CDR2 SNEGSKA (reference sequence). TCRdb redid the calling of the 5' RACE reads with MiXCR, one entry per CDR3 protein. There are some 340,000 distinct CDR3 sequences in the sample; around a tenth occur only once, and about 3% lies in the top ten. Here the sequenced sample was CD4+ T cells sorted from PBMCs, taken 45 days after the yellow fever booster vaccination. The origin of this receptor is a man between 18 and 29 years old who received the YFV17D yellow fever vaccine. The rearrangement uses TRBV20-1 and TRBJ1-2; 7 bases fit TRBD1. CDR3 nucleotide sequence: TGCAGTGCTAACACAGATTCACACAGGGGCTCAACTTATGGCTACACCTTC. It specifies CSANTDSHRGSTYGYTF.